The 20 T cell receptor beta chains below were found in one sample sequenced in a study of blood T cell repertoires in COVID-19 (dated by TCRdb to the early 2020s). The protocol used for the library was the immunoSEQ multiplex PCR assay. TCRdb stores this immuneACCESS table with in-frame sequences only. Part of the clones is absent; in the studies checked, under half of the shortfall reflects unresolved V genes, and no reason is known for the rest. Here the sample has approximately 180,000 clones; 70% to 90% occur a single time. The ten largest make up roughly 3% of the sample. Sequencing was done on a sample of peripheral blood. The receptors stem from a man in his sixties with acute or convalescent COVID-19.

This rearrangement joins TRBV7-2 to TRBJ2-7; TRBD1 matches 10 bases. Germline V gene sequence: CDR1 SGHTA, CDR2 FQGNSA. The CDR3 has 15 amino acids. V trimming: 5 bases; J trimming: 4 bases; junction bases outside the gene matches: 8. CDR3 amino acids: CASSPTSGQGYEQYF. The DNA of the CDR3 is TGTGCCAGCAGCCCCACCTCGGGACAGGGGTACGAGCAGTACTTC.

The gene calls are TRBV7-2 and TRBJ1-5; no definite D call. CDR3 length: 12 residues. The ends were cut back, 1 base at V and 9 bases at J, with 7 bases in the middle. The germline gives CDR1 SGHTA, CDR2 FQGNSA. Here the CDR3 DNA reads TGTGCCAGCAGCTTAGATCGGGGGCCCCAGCATTTT. It encodes CASSLDRGPQHF.

The chain carries TRBV7-8 and TRBJ2-7; D might be TRBD2 (6 bases). V was pared by 3 bases and J by 0 bases, with 15 bases between. The CDR3 contains 16 residues. CDR1 and CDR2 from the germline V gene are SGHVS and FQNEAQ. CDR3 DNA: TGTGCCAGCAGCTTTTCCCCGTTCGGGAGCTCCTACGAGCAGTACTTC. Protein product: CASSFSPFGSSYEQYF.

This clone was found once. This sample also contains other DNA sequences that code for the same CDR3. This chain joins TRBV19 and TRBJ2-2; TRBD1 agrees at 7 bases. The CDR3 length is 15 residues. Germline V gives CDR1 LNHDA, CDR2 SQIVND (reference sequence). V dropped 4 bases and J dropped 1; count of bases not matched to a gene: 3. The DNA of the CDR3 is TGTGCCAGTAGTAGACAGGGCGGGAACACCGGGGAGCTGTTTTTT. This encodes CASSRQGGNTGELFF. The full variable domain, its missing parts supplied by reference TRBV19 and TRBJ2-2, is DGGITQSPKYLFRKEGQNVTLSCEQNLNHDAMYWYRQDPGQGLRLIYYSQIVNDFQKGDIAEGYSVSREKKESFPLTVTSAQKNPTAFYLCASSRQGGNTGELFFGEGSRLTVL.

The chain joins TRBV2 to TRBJ1-4; D is undetermined. The CDR3 has 12 residues. Looked up from germline, CDR1 is SNHLY and CDR2 is FYNNEI. Trimming took off 0 bases at V and 11 bases at J, with 7 bases between the two ends. For the CDR3, the DNA is TGTGCCAGCAGTGAAGCGGGCAGGAAACTGTTTTTT. It translates to CASSEAGRKLFF.

The chain is built from TRBV28 and TRBJ2-3; D may be TRBD2 (5 bases). The CDR3 length is 15 residues. Germline V CDR1 and CDR2: MDHEN, SYDVKM. V lost 5 bases to trimming and J lost 1 base, with 13 bases between them. Here the CDR3 DNA reads TGTGCCAGCAGTGGGAGAAAGGGCCGCACAGATACGCAGTATTTT. It encodes CASSGRKGRTDTQYF.

V gene TRBV19 combines with J gene TRBJ2-1; 7 nucleotides agree with TRBD2. Germline CDR1 LNHDA, CDR2 SQIVND (reference sequence). V dropped 7 bases and J dropped 3; count of bases not matched to a gene: 3. This CDR3 has 13 amino acids. CDR3 nucleotides: TGTGCCAGTAAGCCTAGCGGCTACAATGAGCAGTTCTTC. Protein product: CASKPSGYNEQFF.

V is TRBV7-9 and J is TRBJ2-3; the D is unclear. Germline assignment: CDR1 SEHNR and CDR2 FQNEAQ (reference sequence). CDR3 length: 12 amino acids. Trimming took 5 bases from V and 9 from J, leaving 12 bases between them. CDR3 in amino acids: CASSPSFLTQYF. In nucleotides, the CDR3 is TGTGCCAGCAGCCCCTCCTTCCTAACGCAGTATTTT. Combining the CDR3 with reference TRBV7-9 and TRBJ2-3 gives the whole variable domain DTGVSQNPRHKITKRGQNVTFRCDPISEHNRLYWYRQTLGQGPEFLTYFQNEAQLEKSRLLSDRFSAERPKGSFSTLEIQRTEQGDSAMYLCASSPSFLTQYFGPGTRLTVL.

This clone was counted once. The DNA of the CDR3 is TGTGCCAGCAGCTTAACGGGGGGGTCGTACCAAGAGACCCAGTACTTC. It specifies CASSLTGGSYQETQYF. The chain joins TRBV7-3 to TRBJ2-5; 7 bases are shared with TRBD2. This CDR3 has 16 residues. Germline V gives CDR1 SGHTA, CDR2 FQGTGA. V was pared by 0 bases and J by 0 bases, with 4 bases of the junction left unmatched.

This sequence joins TRBV28 and TRBJ2-3; the match to TRBD2 covers 9 bases. Trimming at V came to 7 bases and at J to 2 bases, leaving 10 bases not matched to a gene. This CDR3 is 16 amino acids long. Germline V gene data show CDR1 as MDHEN and CDR2 as SYDVKM. The CDR3 region is CASTSYSGSDTDTQYF. The CDR3 DNA is TGTGCCAGCACCTCGTATAGCGGGAGTGACACAGATACGCAGTATTTT.

This rearrangement joins TRBV2 to TRBJ2-7, with 7 positions matching TRBD1. This CDR3 is built from 12 residues. CDR1 is SNHLY and CDR2 is FYNNEI in the germline V gene. Unmatched junction bases numbered 3, after V lost 7 bases and J lost 3 bases. The CDR3: CASTAGGYEQYF. CDR3 nucleotide sequence: TGTGCCAGCACCGCAGGGGGCTACGAGCAGTACTTC.

The chain has TRBV14 and TRBJ1-1; perhaps TRBD1 as D (6 bases). In germline, CDR1 is SGHDN, CDR2 FVKESK. There are 14 residues in the CDR3. The V and J ends lost 4 bases and 3 bases respectively, with 12 bases between them. The CDR3 protein is CASSRTGFYTEAFF. The DNA of the CDR3 is TGTGCCAGCAGCCGTACAGGGTTTTACACTGAAGCTTTCTTT.

DNA of the CDR3: TGTGCCAGCAGCTTAGACGGCAGGTCGGCTAGCACAGATACGCAGTATTTT. Translation: CASSLDGRSASTDTQYF. The chain recombines TRBV7-2 with TRBJ2-3; D not resolved. Germline V gene lookup returns CDR1 SGHTA and CDR2 FQGNSA. CDR3 length equals 17 residues. The ends were cut back, 1 base at V and 0 bases at J, with 14 bases in the middle.

The CDR3 DNA sequence: TGCAGCGTAGACAGAGATGGCTACACCTTC. Encoded protein: CSVDRDGYTF. This chain links TRBV29-1 with TRBJ1-2, with a tentative D call TRBD1 (5 bases). The CDR3 has 10 amino acids. Trimming stripped 6 bases from V and 6 bases from J, with 8 bases between. Germline-derived CDR1 and CDR2 are SQVTM and ANQGSEA. Based on the CDR3 plus reference TRBV29-1 and TRBJ1-2, the full variable domain is SAVISQKPSRDICQRGTSLTIQCQVDSQVTMMFWYRQQPGQSLTLIATANQGSEATYESGFVIDKFPISRPNLTFSTLTVSNMSPEDSSIYLCSVDRDGYTFGSGTRLTVV.

J is TRBJ1-5 and V is TRBV19; D gene uncertain. Trimming cost V 7 bases and J 4 bases, with 14 bases left between them. The length of the CDR3 is 14 residues. Per germline, CDR1 LNHDA and CDR2 SQIVND (reference sequence). CDR3 coding DNA: TGTGCCAGTAAAAAAGACTTACTGAATCAGCCCCAGCATTTT. Translated: CASKKDLLNQPQHF.

The rearrangement links TRBV27 to TRBJ1-2; the D gene is possibly TRBD1 (5 bases). This CDR3 comprises 16 residues. V was trimmed by 0 bases and J by 3 bases, leaving 14 bases between them. Germline loops: CDR1 MNHEY, CDR2 SMNVEV (reference sequence). The DNA of the CDR3 is TGTGCCAGCAGTTTATCGTCGGGGGGGGTTCACTATGGCTACACCTTC. Its translation: CASSLSSGGVHYGYTF.

The chain's CDR3 is CATSEGLLNEQFF. DNA for the CDR3: TGTGCCACCAGTGAGGGACTTCTGAATGAGCAGTTCTTC. V usage is TRBV24-1 and J usage is TRBJ2-1; D perhaps matches TRBD2 (6 bases). V was shortened by 4 bases and J by 7 bases, with 10 bases between the two germline ends. Germline V lookup: CDR1 KGHDR, CDR2 SFDVKD. The CDR3 has 13 amino acids.

The chain is built from TRBV2 and TRBJ2-6; unclear D gene. Germline CDR1 SNHLY, CDR2 FYNNEI. The V end lost 6 bases, the J end lost 2 bases, and 8 bases lay between the germline ends. The CDR3 consists of 14 residues. The CDR3 reads CASRAFAGANVLTF. In DNA form, the CDR3 reads TGTGCCAGCAGAGCATTCGCTGGGGCCAACGTCCTGACTTTC. Using reference TRBV2 and TRBJ2-6 for the parts outside the CDR3, the full variable domain is EPEVTQTPSHQVTQMGQEVILRCVPISNHLYFYWYRQILGQKVEFLVSFYNNEISEKSEIFDDQFSVERPDGSNFTLKIRSTKLEDSAMYFCASRAFAGANVLTFGAGSRLTVL.

The rearrangement uses TRBV19 and TRBJ2-6; 9 nucleotides align to TRBD1. This CDR3 is 18 amino acids long. Trimming cost V 6 bases and J 1 base; bases outside gene matches: 10. CDR1 is LNHDA and CDR2 is SQIVND in the germline V gene (reference sequence). The CDR3 region has the DNA TGTGCCAGTAGATTTAACAGGGGGCCCGGGTCTGGGGCCAACGTCCTGACTTTC. This sequence encodes CASRFNRGPGSGANVLTF.

Here the CDR3 DNA reads TGTGCCAGCATTCTAGGACAGGCTTCTGGAAACACCATATATTTT. Translated, it gives CASILGQASGNTIYF. The chain couples TRBV28 to TRBJ1-3, with 7 bases identical to TRBD1. The V and J ends lost 7 bases and 1 base, in that order; junction bases with no gene match: 7. Germline V CDR1 and CDR2: MDHEN, SYDVKM. This CDR3 has 15 amino acids.